Below are 13 T cell receptor beta chains sequenced from a single sample in a study of CD8 T cells in Susac syndrome. Random hexamers served to reverse transcribe about 0.45 to 1 ug RNA. One entry per CDR3 protein results from TCRdb running MiXCR on the immunoSEQ multiplex PCR reads. This repertoire shows a few hundred thousand distinct CDR3 sequences, about 85% found once; its top ten account for 0.11%. Source material: CD8+ T cells from PBMCs. These receptors were obtained from a human donor with multiple sclerosis.

This sequence joins TRBV29-1 and TRBJ2-7; TRBD1 matches 8 bases. Germline CDR1 and CDR2: SQVTM and ANQGSEA. This CDR3 region has 16 residues. V dropped 2 bases and J dropped 2; count of bases not matched to a gene: 11. CDR3 DNA sequence: TGCAGCGTTGAATCCCAACCGGGACAGGACCCCTACGAGCAGTACTTC. Protein sequence: CSVESQPGQDPYEQYF.

The rearrangement links TRBV30 to TRBJ2-1; TRBD2 aligns across 8 bases. V dropped 7 bases and J dropped 5; count of bases not matched to a gene: 10. The CDR3 totals 14 residues. Germline CDR1 and CDR2: GTSNPN and SVGIG (reference sequence). This chain's CDR3 is CAYTKRELNNEQFF. The CDR3 DNA sequence: TGTGCCTATACTAAGCGGGAGCTAAACAATGAGCAGTTCTTC.

V is TRBV3-1 and J is TRBJ2-3; the D gene is possibly TRBD2 (6 bases). Germline V gene sequence: CDR1 LGHDT, CDR2 YNNKEL (reference sequence). V shed 0 bases and J shed 0 bases, with 16 bases lying between them. The CDR3 spans 18 residues. The CDR3 sequence is CASSQDKGGGPSTDTQYF. The DNA of the CDR3 is TGTGCCAGCAGCCAAGATAAGGGAGGAGGGCCCAGCACAGATACGCAGTATTTT.

On this clonotype: Since no conserved phenylalanine or tryptophan closes the CDR3, a read error is the likely cause. The V call is TRBV28, the J call TRBJ1-1, with D hard to call. The CDR3 consists of 15 residues. The V gene lost 5 bases and the J gene lost 0 bases, with 13 bases spanning the gap. CDR1 and CDR2 from the germline V gene are MDHEN and SYDVKM. Here the CDR3 reads CASSIVTSLNTEAFL. CDR3 sequence (DNA): TGTGCCAGCAGTATTGTGACTAGTTTGAACACTGAAGCTTTCTTG.

Notes on this clonotype: A read error may produce the germline difference seen at one junction end. J is TRBJ1-1 and V is TRBV27; D uncertain. Germline CDR1 is MNHEY and CDR2 is SMNVEV (reference sequence). The CDR3 extends over 15 amino acids. The CDR3 DNA reads TGTGCCAGCAAACTGGGAGGGTGGGTGAATACTGAAGCTTTCTTT. Protein: CASKLGGWVNTEAFF.

J is TRBJ1-2 and V is TRBV13; no definite D call. This CDR3 has 17 amino acids. CDR1 and CDR2 (germline): PRHDT, FYEKMQ (reference sequence). Trimming took 0 bases from V and 0 from J, leaving 14 bases between them. The CDR3 spells CASSLGGSRPTNYGYTF. In nucleotides, the CDR3 is TGTGCCAGCAGCTTAGGAGGGAGCAGGCCTACTAACTATGGCTACACCTTC.

This clonotype was seen a handful of times. The rearrangement joins TRBV10-2 to TRBJ1-1; D unresolved. This CDR3 comprises 13 residues. Germline CDR1 is WSHSY and CDR2 is SAAADI. V lost 7 bases, J lost 1 base, and 10 bases lay in between. CDR3 nucleotides: TGCGCCAGCAAATTTTCTGCGAACACTGAAGCTTTCTTT. Encoded protein: CASKFSANTEAFF.

This chain connects TRBV7-9 to TRBJ1-2; D is unresolved. Germline assignment: CDR1 SEHNR and CDR2 FQNEAQ (reference sequence). The CDR3 sequence is 15 residues long. V was pared by 5 bases and J by 4 bases, with 17 bases between. The CDR3 DNA follows: TGTGCCAGCAGCCCGGAAGGGTCAGGCTCCTATGGCTACACCTTC. Its protein product is CASSPEGSGSYGYTF.

The chain employs TRBV7-3 and TRBJ2-7, with 13 bases fitting TRBD2. The CDR3 consists of 14 residues. The V and J ends lost 3 bases and 11 bases, in that order; junction bases with no gene match: 7. CDR1 is SGHTA, CDR2 FQGTGA, per germline. This CDR3 reads CASSFHGTSGTKYF. The CDR3 DNA is TGTGCCAGCAGCTTTCACGGGACTAGCGGGACCAAGTACTTC.

V gene TRBV27 combines with J gene TRBJ2-7, with D perhaps TRBD1 (7 bases). This CDR3 contains 14 residues. Germline V gene lookup returns CDR1 MNHEY and CDR2 SMNVEV (reference sequence). The ends were cut back, 5 bases at V and 0 bases at J, with 11 bases in the middle. The CDR3, as DNA: TGTGCCAGCAGTCGCGGGACAGCCTCCTACGAGCAGTACTTC. Its translation is CASSRGTASYEQYF.

J is TRBJ2-2 and V is TRBV27; TRBD1 is a possible D gene (6 bases). The V gene's germline CDR1 is MNHEY and CDR2 SMNVEV (reference sequence). This CDR3 region has 16 residues. V shed 4 bases and J shed 3 bases, with 15 bases lying between them. The CDR3 DNA reads TGTGCCAGCAGTTATTCGGCAGGGGAAGACACCGGGGAGCTGTTTTTT. It translates to CASSYSAGEDTGELFF.

This clonotype has a handful of counts. The J gene is TRBJ2-1, the V gene TRBV5-4, with D possibly TRBD1 on 5 matching bases. Trimming left V 0 bases short and J 6 bases short, with 7 bases between. The CDR3 contains 13 residues. CDR1 is SGHNT and CDR2 is YYREEE in the germline V gene (reference sequence). Here the CDR3 DNA reads TGTGCCAGCAGCTTGGGGCAGGGCAATGAGCAGTTCTTC. It codes for CASSLGQGNEQFF.

The chain joins TRBV12-3 or TRBV12-4 to TRBJ2-5; the D is unclear. The CDR3 consists of 13 residues. V lost 5 bases and J lost 1, with 8 bases in between. The chain's CDR3 is CASSPYTQETQYF. Written as DNA, the CDR3 is TGTGCCAGCAGTCCGTATACCCAAGAGACCCAGTACTTC.